The 5 T cell receptor beta chains in this list originate from one sample, sequenced in a study of OX40 agonist ivuxolimab in advanced cancers. Libraries were prepared by immunoSEQ multiplex PCR; TCRdb keeps only in-frame clonotypes and omits some of them. Here the sample spans about 69,000 clones, over 75% being singletons. Sequenced here: CD4+ or CD8+ T cells sorted from blood, sampled in a trial of the OX40 agonist ivuxolimab. The source of these receptors is an adult with an advanced solid tumor such as melanoma, head and neck, liver or kidney cancer.

V and J are TRBV29-1 and TRBJ2-1, with 12 bases lining up with TRBD2. CDR1 is SQVTM and CDR2 is ANQGSEA in the germline V gene. CDR3 size: 19 residues. Trimming cost V 0 bases and J 2 bases; bases outside gene matches: 11. The CDR3 DNA follows: TGCAGCGTTGAAGATCATTCAGGGACTAGCGGGTATACCTACAATGAGCAGTTCTTC. Translating it yields CSVEDHSGTSGYTYNEQFF.

V gene TRBV7-6 combines with J gene TRBJ1-1, with D maybe TRBD1 (5 bases). V lost 3 bases and J lost 0, with 11 bases in between. The germline V gene has CDR1 SGHVS and CDR2 FNYEAQ. The CDR3 covers 15 residues. The CDR3 DNA reads as TGTGCCAGCAGCTTCGGGGCCAGTATGAACACTGAAGCTTTCTTT. This gives the protein CASSFGASMNTEAFF.

The chain is built from TRBV7-9 and TRBJ2-2; 9 bases agree with TRBD1. Germline V CDR1 and CDR2: SEHNR, FQNEAQ (reference sequence). This CDR3 contains 16 residues. Germline trimming cut 5 bases from V and 3 bases from J; bases unmatched to any gene: 7. CDR3 DNA: TGTGCCAGCAGCCACTCGGACAGGGGATACACCGGGGAGCTGTTTTTT. This sequence encodes CASSHSDRGYTGELFF.

The chain uses TRBV7-2 and TRBJ1-1; D uncertain. CDR3 length equals 14 residues. V was cut by 1 base and J by 1 base, with 7 bases left in between. Per germline, CDR1 SGHTA and CDR2 FQGNSA. CDR3 bases: TGTGCCAGCAGCTTAGGACCGGGGAACACTGAAGCTTTCTTT. This gives the protein CASSLGPGNTEAFF.

This clone showed up just a few times. The genes are TRBV7-9 and TRBJ1-2; 9 bases match TRBD1. Germline values: CDR1 SEHNR, CDR2 FQNEAQ (reference sequence). CDR3 size: 15 residues. V lost 4 bases to trimming and J lost 5 bases; unmatched junction nucleotides: 8. The CDR3 here is CASSSDRGVLYGYTF. The CDR3 DNA reads as TGTGCCAGCAGCTCGGACAGGGGCGTCCTTTATGGCTACACCTTC.